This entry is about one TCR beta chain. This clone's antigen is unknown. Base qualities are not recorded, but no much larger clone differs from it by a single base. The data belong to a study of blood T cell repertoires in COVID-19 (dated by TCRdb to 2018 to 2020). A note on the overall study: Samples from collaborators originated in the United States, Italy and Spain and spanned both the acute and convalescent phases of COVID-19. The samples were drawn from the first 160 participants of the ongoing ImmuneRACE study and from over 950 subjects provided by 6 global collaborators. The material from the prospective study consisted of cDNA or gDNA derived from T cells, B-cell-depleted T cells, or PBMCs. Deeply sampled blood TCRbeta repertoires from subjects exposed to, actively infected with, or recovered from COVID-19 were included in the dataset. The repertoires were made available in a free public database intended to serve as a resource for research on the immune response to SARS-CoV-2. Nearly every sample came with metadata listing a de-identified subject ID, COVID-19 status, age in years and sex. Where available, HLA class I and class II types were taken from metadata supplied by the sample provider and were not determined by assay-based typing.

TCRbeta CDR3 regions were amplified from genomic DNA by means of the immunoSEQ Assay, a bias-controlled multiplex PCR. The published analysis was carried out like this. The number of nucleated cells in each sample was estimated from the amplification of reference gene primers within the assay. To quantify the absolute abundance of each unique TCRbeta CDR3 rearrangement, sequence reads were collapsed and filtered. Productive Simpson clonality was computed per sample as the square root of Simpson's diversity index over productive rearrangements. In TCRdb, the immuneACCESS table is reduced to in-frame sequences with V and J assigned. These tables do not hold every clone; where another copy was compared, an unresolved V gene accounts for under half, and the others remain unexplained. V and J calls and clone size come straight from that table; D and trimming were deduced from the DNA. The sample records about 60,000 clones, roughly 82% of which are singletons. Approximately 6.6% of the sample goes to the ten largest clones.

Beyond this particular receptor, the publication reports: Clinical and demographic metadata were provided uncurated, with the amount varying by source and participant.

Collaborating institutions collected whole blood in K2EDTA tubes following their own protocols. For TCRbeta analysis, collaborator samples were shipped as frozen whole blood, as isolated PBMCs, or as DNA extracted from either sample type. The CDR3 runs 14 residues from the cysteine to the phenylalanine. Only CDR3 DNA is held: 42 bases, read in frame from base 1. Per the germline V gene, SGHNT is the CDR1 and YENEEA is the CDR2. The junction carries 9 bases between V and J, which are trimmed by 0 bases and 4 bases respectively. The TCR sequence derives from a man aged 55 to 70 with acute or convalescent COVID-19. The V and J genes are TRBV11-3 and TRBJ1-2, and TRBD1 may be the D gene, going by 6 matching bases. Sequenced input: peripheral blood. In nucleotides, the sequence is TGTGCCAGCAGCTTAGATCAGGGGCCCTATGGCTACACCTTC. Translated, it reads CASSLDQGPYGYTF.